This T cell receptor beta chain was retrieved from a study of blood T cell repertoires in COVID-19. Study information: Italy, Spain and the United States were the sources of the convalescent and acute COVID-19 samples. T cells, B-cell-depleted T cells, or PBMCs provided the cDNA or gDNA that served as material.

The germline V and J ends were trimmed by 5 bases and 1 base, with 21 bases remaining between them. Germline loops: CDR1 SEHNR, CDR2 FQNEAQ (reference sequence). CDR3 length equals 18 residues. In the original processing: Estimates of nucleated cell counts were drawn from the amplification of reference gene primers. Assay used: immunoSEQ multiplex PCR; TCRdb lists only in-frame clones, some missing. V, J and clone size derive from that table, while D and trimming were established from the DNA sequence. The table shows around 78,000 clones, with approximately 85% occurring only once. The clonotype was recovered from a human donor in a cohort sampled during active COVID-19. Sequences were obtained from peripheral blood. This chain uses TRBV7-9 with TRBJ1-5; D is perhaps TRBD1 (5 bases). The CDR3 coding sequence is TGTGCCAGCAGCCAATCAAAAACCCAGGGAAGAAGCAATCAGCCCCAGCATTTT. Its translation is CASSQSKTQGRSNQPQHF.